One sample yielded the 20 T cell receptor beta chains listed below, sequenced in a study of hypomethylating agent response in myelodysplastic syndrome. Sequencing was performed with immunoSEQ multiplex PCR; in TCRdb, only in-frame clones are kept and a portion is missing. The table lists under 6,000 clones, 80% to 85% of them singletons, with roughly 20% in the top ten. The starting material was bone marrow, obtained before or after starting hypomethylating agent treatment for myelodysplastic syndrome (not recorded which). These receptors were collected from a human donor with myelodysplastic syndrome.

J is TRBJ2-2 and V is TRBV5-1; D ambiguous. Trimming cost V 4 bases and J 0 bases, with 13 bases left between them. The CDR3 consists of 16 residues. Germline CDR1 reads SGHRS; CDR2 reads YFSETQ. CDR3: CASSKPIQANTGELFF. CDR3 DNA sequence: TGCGCCAGCAGCAAACCGATTCAGGCGAACACCGGGGAGCTGTTTTTT.

The DNA of the CDR3 is TGTGCCAGCAGCTCGGCCACGGGGGGGATCTACGAGCAGTACTTC. It codes for CASSSATGGIYEQYF. V and J are TRBV5-5 and TRBJ2-7, with TRBD2 identical over 8 bases. The CDR3 has 15 amino acids. Per the germline V gene, CDR1 is SGHKS and CDR2 is YYEKEE (reference sequence). V shed 3 bases and J 3 bases; nucleotides not matched to a gene: 8.

The chain is built from TRBV28 and TRBJ2-7, with 8 bases identical to TRBD2. The ends lost 2 bases at V and 6 bases at J; junction bases unmatched: 6. This CDR3 comprises 14 residues. Germline V CDR1 and CDR2: MDHEN, SYDVKM. For the CDR3, the DNA is TGTGCCAGCAGTTTACAGCCGGGGGGGTTCGAGCAGTACTTC. Its translation: CASSLQPGGFEQYF.

The V and J genes are TRBV18 and TRBJ1-1; D ambiguous. There are 13 residues in the CDR3. The germline V gene has CDR1 KGHSH and CDR2 LQKENI. V gave up 3 bases and J gave up 0 bases, with 5 bases separating them. The CDR3 DNA reads TGTGCCAGCTCACCGTTAATGAACACTGAAGCTTTCTTT. This translates into CASSPLMNTEAFF.

The V and J genes are TRBV18 and TRBJ2-7; no reliable D call. The CDR3 length is 11 residues. V lost 1 base to trimming and J lost 4 bases, with 2 bases between them. Germline assignment: CDR1 KGHSH and CDR2 LQKENI. CDR3 sequence reads: CASSPRYEQYF. The CDR3 bases are TGTGCCAGCTCACCACGTTACGAGCAGTACTTC.

The chain has TRBV6-6 and TRBJ2-3; D is possibly TRBD2 (6 bases). Trimming left V 8 bases short and J 2 bases short, with 11 bases between. Germline V gene sequence: CDR1 MNHNY, CDR2 SVGAGI (reference sequence). CDR3 length equals 13 residues. For the CDR3, the DNA is TGTGCCAGCTCCGGGACTGACACAGATACGCAGTATTTT. Protein: CASSGTDTDTQYF.

This clone was found once. This sequence joins TRBV9 and TRBJ1-2; D is unclear. The CDR3 covers 13 residues. The germline V and J ends were trimmed by 0 bases and 7 bases, with 10 bases remaining between them. CDR1 is SGDLS, CDR2 YYNGEE, per germline. The CDR3 DNA sequence: TGTGCCAGCAGCGTAGGCGGAGGGTCTGGCTACACCTTC. Amino acid sequence: CASSVGGGSGYTF.

The chain is built from TRBV18 and TRBJ2-7, with TRBD2 matching over 12 bases. Losses at the gene ends were 2 bases for V and 11 bases for J; bases not matched to a gene: 7. CDR3 length: 14 amino acids. The germline V gene has CDR1 KGHSH and CDR2 LQKENI. The CDR3 loop is CASSPEQLAGGEYF. CDR3 nucleotide sequence: TGTGCCAGCTCACCAGAGCAACTAGCGGGGGGAGAGTACTTC. Full variable domain (missing parts from reference TRBV18 and TRBJ2-7): NAGVMQNPRHLVRRRGQEARLRCSPMKGHSHVYWYRQLPEEGLKFMVYLQKENIIDESGMPKERFSAEFPKEGPSILRIQQVVRGDSAAYFCASSPEQLAGGEYFGPGTRLTVT.

The chain employs TRBV6-5 and TRBJ2-7; 7 bases are shared with TRBD2. The CDR3 consists of 13 residues. Germline lookup yields CDR1 MNHEY and CDR2 SVGAGI. V was pared by 0 bases and J by 7 bases, with 3 bases of the junction left unmatched. CDR3 residues: CASSYSLGGEQYF. In DNA form, the CDR3 reads TGTGCCAGCAGTTACTCGCTCGGGGGGGAGCAGTACTTC.

The rearrangement uses TRBV4-3 and TRBJ1-4; TRBD1 matches at 10 bases. The J segment lost 6 bases and the V segment lost 3 bases, leaving 7 bases of the junction unmatched. Germline loops: CDR1 LGHNA, CDR2 YSLEER. The CDR3 is 16 amino acids. DNA for the CDR3: TGCGCCAGCAGCCACGCACCGGGACAGGGGTATGAAAAACTGTTTTTT. Translating it yields CASSHAPGQGYEKLFF.

V and J are TRBV20-1 and TRBJ1-5; D is undetermined. The CDR3 is 11 residues long. The V end lost 1 base, the J end lost 4 bases, and 2 bases lay between the germline ends. CDR1 and CDR2 from the germline V gene are DFQATT and SNEGSKA (reference sequence). The CDR3 loop reads CSARGNQPQHF. CDR3 sequence (DNA): TGCAGTGCTAGAGGGAATCAGCCCCAGCATTTT.

This chain joins TRBV6-6 and TRBJ2-2; TRBD1 aligns across 8 bases. Unmatched junction bases numbered 8, after V lost 5 bases and J lost 6 bases. Germline V gene lookup returns CDR1 MNHNY and CDR2 SVGAGI (reference sequence). The CDR3 totals 15 residues. The CDR3, as DNA: TGTGCCAGCAGTAAAGGGACAGGTTTGGCCGGGGAGCTGTTTTTT. It yields the protein CASSKGTGLAGELFF.

The V gene is TRBV14, the J gene TRBJ2-7, with 7 bases matching TRBD1. CDR3 length: 15 residues. CDR1 is SGHDN, CDR2 FVKESK, per germline. The junction had 6 bases not matched to a gene; V was cut back by 1 base and J by 3 bases. The CDR3 DNA is TGTGCCAGCAGCCAAGTCTCGACAGGGTTCTACGAGCAGTACTTC. Protein: CASSQVSTGFYEQYF.

V usage is TRBV5-1 and J usage is TRBJ2-2, with D perhaps TRBD1 or TRBD2 (5 bases each). The CDR3 totals 16 residues. The V end lost 4 bases, the J end lost 6 bases, and 19 bases lay between the germline ends. Germline values: CDR1 SGHRS, CDR2 YFSETQ. CDR3 bases: TGCGCCAGCAGCACGGGACCCTCTGGAACAGCCGGGGAGCTGTTTTTT. This encodes CASSTGPSGTAGELFF.

The chain is built from TRBV27 and TRBJ2-2; D is unclear. V lost 4 bases, J lost 1 base, and 13 bases lay in between. Germline assignment: CDR1 MNHEY and CDR2 SMNVEV (reference sequence). The CDR3 is made up of 16 amino acids. This CDR3 is CASSYLLAWNTGELFF. The CDR3, as DNA: TGTGCCAGCAGTTATTTGCTGGCGTGGAACACCGGGGAGCTGTTTTTT.

This chain connects TRBV5-1 to TRBJ2-3, with 10 bases identical to TRBD1. The CDR3 consists of 13 residues. The junction had 6 bases not matched to a gene; V was cut back by 8 bases and J by 6 bases. The V gene's germline CDR1 is SGHRS and CDR2 YFSETQ. The CDR3 region is CASMTGGIDTQYF. The CDR3 DNA follows: TGCGCCAGTATGACAGGGGGCATTGATACGCAGTATTTT.

The V gene is TRBV11-2, the J gene TRBJ1-4; perhaps TRBD1 as D (5 bases). V lost 1 base to trimming and J lost 3 bases, with 15 bases between them. Germline assignment: CDR1 SGHAT and CDR2 FQNNGV. The CDR3 contains 17 residues. The CDR3 loop is CASSLGAGRGANEKLFF. In nucleotides, the CDR3 is TGTGCCAGCAGCTTAGGGGCAGGGCGCGGGGCTAATGAAAAACTGTTTTTT.

This chain connects TRBV25-1 to TRBJ2-2; D is possibly TRBD1 or TRBD2 (5 bases each). Germline lookup yields CDR1 MGHDK and CDR2 SYGVNS. This CDR3 has 16 residues. The ends were cut back, 2 bases at V and 4 bases at J, with 14 bases in the middle. The CDR3 reads CASSEVGATGTGELFF. Written as DNA, the CDR3 is TGTGCCAGCAGTGAAGTCGGGGCGACGGGCACCGGGGAGCTGTTTTTT.

The rearrangement joins TRBV19 to TRBJ2-3; no firm D call. Germline values: CDR1 LNHDA, CDR2 SQIVND (reference sequence). The CDR3 sequence is 12 residues long. V lost 4 bases, J lost 10 bases, and 12 bases lay in between. The CDR3 here is CASSTLGLPQYF. Here the CDR3 DNA reads TGTGCCAGTAGTACCCTCGGTCTGCCGCAGTATTTT.

The chain links TRBV28 to TRBJ1-4; TRBD1 matches 9 bases. The CDR3 spans 15 residues. Germline values: CDR1 MDHEN, CDR2 SYDVKM. Trimming at V came to 5 bases and at J to 8 bases, leaving 9 bases not matched to a gene. CDR3 sequence: CASSTQTGGGEKLFF. The CDR3 coding sequence is TGTGCCAGCAGTACCCAGACAGGGGGAGGAGAAAAACTGTTTTTT.